This T cell receptor beta chain comes out of a study of cytomegalovirus exposure and HLA in healthy donors. The study, taken as a whole, reports: Presence/absence analysis assumed near-uniform sequencing depth across donors. An analysis was carried out at a later point. It showed that HLA-associated TCR beta chains were more clonally expanded than equally common non-associated chains. Immune exposure was documented only through CMV serostatus. Later on, an analysis found that several of the most significant clusters appeared to be linked to common viral pathogens, which included parvovirus B19.

Trimming cost V 4 bases and J 1 base; bases outside gene matches: 4. Germline V gives CDR1 SGHRS, CDR2 YFSETQ. The CDR3 contains 15 residues. The PCR employed 60 Vbeta primers together with 13 Jbeta primers. Assay: immunoSEQ multiplex PCR; the TCRdb copy retains only in-frame clones and omits some. The sample yields approximately 100,000 clones, about 74% seen once. A single count supports this clone. No antigen is known for it. The gene calls are TRBV5-1 and TRBJ2-2, with 7 bases aligning to TRBD1. The clonotype was recovered from a female donor in good health and CMV-seronegative. The sequencing input was PBMCs. The CDR3 DNA reads as TGCGCCAGCAGCATACGACAGGGGAACACCGGGGAGCTGTTTTTT. Translated: CASSIRQGNTGELFF.